This entry is about one T cell receptor (beta chain). This clonotype came up many times. The antigen it recognizes is unknown. Base qualities are not recorded, but no much larger clone differs from it by a single base. Donors were 39 systemically healthy Caucasian individuals from Russia aged roughly 6 to 90 years. Each donor gave roughly 11 milliliters of peripheral blood, drawn into EDTA-treated Vacutainer tubes. Ficoll-Paque density-gradient centrifugation was used to isolate PBMCs, with at least 6.5 million per sample. Trizol reagent was used to extract total RNA from PBMCs, with at least 5 micrograms per sample. The percentages of naive CD45RAhigh/CD27high T cells were determined by flow cytometry on a PBMC aliquot from every donor. The library relied on 5' RACE. Sequenced using an Illumina HiSeq 2500. A second PCR of roughly 7 to 11 cycles was run with a J-beta primer mix and a sample-barcoded 5' primer. Each TCR beta cDNA molecule received a unique molecular identifier from a template-switch 5' adaptor carrying 12 random nucleotides. Each sample yielded at least 2.5 million CDR3-containing paired-end reads. All of the RNA was converted into first-strand cDNA using the Mint cDNA synthesis kit, with a TRBC-specific oligonucleotide serving as the primer. Following uracil-DNA glycosylase treatment, a first 18-cycle PCR with universal primers M1SS and BC2_uni_R was performed on all cDNA. The authors' analysis ran thus. Each sample was normalized by randomly selecting 1 million high-quality reads, each carrying a distinct molecular identifier. Reads sharing molecular identifiers were discarded rather than binned into consensus sequences. MiTCR, with a Q25 quality threshold and the strictest error-elimination algorithm, was used for CDR3 identification, clonotype clustering and error correction. A nonparametric unseen species model with Euler transformation was used to estimate a lower bound on total TCR beta diversity. The raw public data were reprocessed by TCRdb itself: fastp quality trimming at Q25, MiXCR clonotype calling, in-frame beta chains only. All rows with the same CDR3 protein become a single entry with the most common DNA and genes. None of the V and J calls come from the authors' own analysis; TCRdb made them. The sample table shows under 850,000 distinct CDR3 sequences, and about 37% are seen once. 10% to 15% of the sample lies in the top ten.

The CDR3 sequence holds 15 residues, the cysteine and phenylalanine included. Of all the DNA, just the CDR3 is kept, 45 bases in frame from base 1. V is clipped by 5 bases and J by 8 bases, and the sequence between their germline boundaries is 21 bases long. This sample is drawn from a study of blood T cells in healthy people across ages (dated by TCRdb to 2013 to 2016). A note on the overall study: In model experiments, template switching captured about one uniquely barcoded TCR beta cDNA molecule for every two T cells. To track age-related changes in TCR beta repertoire diversity, the study relied on deep sequencing normalized with unique cDNA molecular identifiers. To avoid experimental bias, donors of different ages were distributed randomly across sequencing lanes. The donors were divided into four age groups: young (average approximately 17 years), middle-aged (around 37), aged (roughly 60) and long-lived (about 90). Two additional independent replicas of 1 million unique cDNA reads from the same blood draw were analyzed for two donors (one aged 18 to 29 and one aged 80 or older). Here is what the overall study found, with its caveats: As age increased, observed TCR beta diversity per million T cells dropped in a roughly linear way, and a significant reduction was already evident by age roughly 36. Estimates of total diversity from one million sequenced T cells were regarded as lower bounds and underestimates. Compared with the aged group, the long-lived group had more naive CD4+ T cells, fewer expanded clones and increased TCR diversity, suggesting age selection. Because donor CMV infection status was unknown, age-related changes in expanded clonotypes were potentially confounded. A strong correlation was found between observed TCR beta diversity and the percentage of naive T cells measured by flow cytometry. Bulk unsorted PBMC profiling prevented conclusive comparison of naive and antigen-experienced compartments.

The sequenced sample consisted of blood. This receptor chain uses TRBV12-3 or TRBV12-4 and TRBJ1-2; the D region possibly corresponds to TRBD1 (5 bases align). The sequence was obtained from a man between 18 and 29 years old in good health. The CDR3 region: CASSPPHRGSGGYTF. The base sequence is TGTGCCAGCAGTCCCCCCCATCGGGGGTCCGGCGGCTACACCTTC.